A selection of T cell receptor beta chains follows, all from one sample in a study of post-analysis software for immune sequencing data. One entry per CDR3 protein, called by TCRdb with MiXCR from the PCR reads. The sample records 400,000 to 500,000 distinct CDR3 sequences, roughly 38% being singletons. The sequenced material came from blood. These receptors were taken from a girl aged 2-9 years with multiple sclerosis. Each CDR3 is given with its conserved first and last residue. A D gene is named only where the DNA matches it firmly. Clone sizes are given selectively: once, few, many, or a class where the clone is expanded.

D gene,clone size,V gene,J gene,CDR3 protein,CDR3 DNA
NA,NA,TRBV20-1,TRBJ2-4,CSATNGPAKNIQYF,TGCAGTGCTACCAACGGACCAGCCAAAAACATTCAGTACTTC
TRBD2,NA,TRBV7-2,TRBJ2-1,CASSLGLAGRSYNEQFF,TGTGCCAGCAGCTTGGGACTAGCGGGAAGGTCCTACAATGAGCAGTTCTTC
TRBD1,NA,TRBV4-3,TRBJ1-1,CASSQLGGNTEAFF,TGCGCCAGCAGCCAGCTAGGGGGCAACACTGAAGCTTTCTTT
TRBD2,NA,TRBV5-1,TRBJ2-7,CASSSVSGWGEQYF,TGCGCCAGCAGCTCGGTTAGCGGGTGGGGCGAGCAGTACTTC
TRBD1,NA,TRBV7-2,TRBJ2-5,CASSLVSGGSETQYF,TGTGCCAGCAGCTTAGTGTCAGGGGGCTCGGAGACCCAGTACTTC
NA,NA,TRBV7-3,TRBJ2-7,CASSLKRYSRSSYEQYF,TGTGCCAGCAGCTTAAAAAGGTATAGCCGGAGTTCCTACGAGCAGTACTTC
NA,few,TRBV5-1,TRBJ2-1,CASGRDGSYNEQFF,TGCGCCAGCGGGCGGGACGGCTCCTACAATGAGCAGTTCTTC
NA,many,TRBV20-1,TRBJ2-6,CSASRSGANVLTF,TGCAGTGCTAGTAGGTCCGGGGCCAACGTCCTGACTTTC
NA,NA,TRBV7-2,TRBJ2-3,CASSLDGASTDTQYF,TGTGCCAGCAGCTTAGACGGGGCTAGCACAGATACGCAGTATTTT
TRBD2,few,TRBV28,TRBJ2-5,CASSLVEAGQETQYF,TGTGCCAGCAGTTTAGTTGAAGCGGGGCAAGAGACCCAGTACTTC
TRBD2,NA,TRBV7-3,TRBJ2-1,CASRIAGASYNEQFF,TGTGCCAGCAGGATAGCGGGAGCTTCCTACAATGAGCAGTTCTTC
NA,NA,TRBV6-5,TRBJ1-1,CASSYSRVQHAEAFF,TGTGCCAGCAGTTACTCAAGAGTTCAACATGCTGAAGCTTTCTTT
NA,few,TRBV7-6,TRBJ1-1,CASSLNPPGQPMNTEAFF,TGTGCCAGCAGCTTAAATCCCCCCGGGCAGCCTATGAACACTGAAGCTTTCTTT
TRBD2,NA,TRBV4-2,TRBJ2-4,CASSQEIGGRVKNIQYF,TGTGCCAGCAGCCAAGAGATAGGCGGGAGGGTCAAAAACATTCAGTACTTC
NA,once,TRBV12-3/TRBV12-4,TRBJ2-5,CASSLLPSEPEEAQYF,TGTGCCAGCAGTTTGTTGCCTAGCGAGCCCGAAGAGGCCCAGTACTTC
NA,NA,TRBV28,TRBJ1-4,CASSLEMGKLFF,TGTGCCAGCAGCTTAGAAATGGGAAAACTGTTTTTT
TRBD1,NA,TRBV7-9,TRBJ2-7,CASSPNKIRQGRPYEQYF,TGTGCCAGCAGCCCAAATAAAATCCGACAGGGTCGACCCTACGAGCAGTACTTC
NA,few,TRBV29-1,TRBJ2-7,CSVAGVATLSSYEQYF,TGCAGCGTTGCCGGGGTCGCAACCTTAAGCTCCTACGAGCAGTACTTC
NA,few,TRBV29-1,TRBJ2-1,CSDHPDFFNEQFF,TGCAGCGACCACCCGGACTTTTTCAATGAGCAGTTCTTC
TRBD1,NA,TRBV5-1,TRBJ2-1,CASSWGQGPNNEQFF,TGCGCCAGCAGCTGGGGACAGGGCCCCAACAATGAGCAGTTCTTC
TRBD1,once,TRBV6-6,TRBJ2-1,CASKGQYNEHFF,TGTGCCAGCAAGGGACAGTACAATGAGCACTTCTTC
NA,NA,TRBV29-1,TRBJ2-1,CSVVPIRYDNEQFF,TGCAGCGTTGTACCAATCCGGTACGACAATGAGCAGTTCTTC
NA,NA,TRBV7-8,TRBJ2-1,CASSLAGSGSEQFF,TGTGCCAGCAGCTTAGCGGGGAGTGGTTCTGAGCAGTTCTTC
NA,few,TRBV6-2/TRBV6-3,TRBJ1-6,CASSPGTANSPLHF,TGTGCCAGCAGTCCCGGGACGGCGAATTCACCCCTCCACTTT
TRBD1,few,TRBV12-3/TRBV12-4,TRBJ1-4,CASSQTGGGNEKLFF,TGTGCCAGCAGCCAGACAGGGGGTGGGAATGAAAAACTGTTTTTT
NA,NA,TRBV7-9,TRBJ2-1,CASSLYHEQFF,TGTGCCAGCAGCTTATACCATGAGCAGTTCTTC
NA,NA,TRBV6-1,TRBJ2-7,CASSTGDTAYEQYF,TGTGCCAGCAGCACGGGGGACACCGCCTACGAGCAGTACTTC
TRBD2,NA,TRBV29-1,TRBJ2-3,CSVTRDYYTDTQYF,TGCAGCGTTACCAGGGACTACTACACAGATACGCAGTATTTT
NA,NA,TRBV15,TRBJ2-7,CATSREPDTPSYEQYF,TGTGCCACCAGCAGAGAACCGGACACCCCAAGTTACGAGCAGTACTTC
TRBD2,NA,TRBV3-1,TRBJ2-1,CASSQFYSTSGKNEQFF,TGTGCCAGCAGCCAATTTTACTCGACTAGCGGGAAAAATGAGCAGTTCTTC
NA,few,TRBV9,TRBJ1-2,CASSPETRLLGYTF,TGTGCCAGCAGCCCAGAAACCCGGCTCCTGGGCTACACCTTC
TRBD1,NA,TRBV12-3/TRBV12-4,TRBJ2-7,CASNRDRGLYEQYF,TGTGCCAGCAACCGGGACAGGGGGCTCTACGAGCAGTACTTC
TRBD2,NA,TRBV7-2,TRBJ2-5,CASSHVQLAGGGETQYF,TGTGCCAGCAGCCACGTCCAACTAGCGGGGGGAGGAGAGACCCAGTACTTC